Described below is a single TCR beta chain sequence and its context. Profiling relied on immunoSEQ multiplex PCR, and the TCRdb table lists in-frame clones only, not all of them. The table records 15,000 to 20,000 clones, about 93% of them present only once. Per the germline V gene, CDR1 is MNHEY and CDR2 is SMNVEV (reference sequence). The CDR3 has 16 residues. The ends lost 5 bases at V and 0 bases at J; junction bases unmatched: 5. Regulatory T cells were sorted as CD4+CD25hiCD127low/negative cells. The sample comes from a study of B cell selection in AIRE deficiency. The TCR comes from a human donor in good health. The J gene is TRBJ2-3, the V gene TRBV27, with TRBD2 matching over 10 bases. Material for sequencing was CD4+CD25+ Tregs sorted from PBMCs. The CDR3 DNA reads as TGTGCCAGCAGTCGAAGCGGGAGGGTGAGCACAGATACGCAGTATTTT. It yields the protein CASSRSGRVSTDTQYF.